These 32 T cell receptor beta chains share one sample of origin, sequenced in a study of T cells after posttransplantation cyclophosphamide. Assay used: immunoSEQ multiplex PCR; TCRdb lists only in-frame clones, some missing. The sample has around 39,000 clones, none seen only once; the top ten hold roughly 1.3%. Sequencing was carried out using PBMCs. These receptor sequences come from a girl aged 10 to 17 in good health, CMV-negative, and a related stem cell transplant donor.

The chain has TRBV30 and TRBJ2-1, with TRBD2 matching 14 bases. CDR1 is GTSNPN and CDR2 is SVGIG in the germline V gene (reference sequence). V shed 2 bases, J shed 0 bases, and the junction held 15 bases outside the gene matches. The CDR3 spans 21 residues. CDR3 sequence: CAWSPFTGTSGSGSSYNEQFF. The CDR3 bases are TGTGCCTGGAGTCCCTTCACCGGGACTAGCGGGAGTGGCAGCTCCTACAATGAGCAGTTCTTC.

This clone has ten or more counts. J is TRBJ2-2 and V is TRBV30; TRBD2 matches 8 bases. CDR1 is GTSNPN, CDR2 SVGIG, per germline (reference sequence). V shed 5 bases and J 1 base; nucleotides not matched to a gene: 6. The CDR3 contains 15 residues. The CDR3 DNA reads TGTGCCTGGTCGAGCGGGAGATTGAACACCGGGGAGCTGTTTTTT. This sequence encodes CAWSSGRLNTGELFF.

This clone was detected many times. The J gene is TRBJ2-7, the V gene TRBV2, with TRBD2 as a possible D gene (6 bases). Germline lookup yields CDR1 SNHLY and CDR2 FYNNEI. CDR3 length: 15 residues. V lost 6 bases and J lost 0, with 15 bases in between. The CDR3 region is CASSETYGGSYEQYF. The DNA of the CDR3 is TGTGCCAGCAGCGAAACCTACGGGGGCTCCTACGAGCAGTACTTC. The variable domain in full, completed from reference TRBV2 and TRBJ2-7, reads EPEVTQTPSHQVTQMGQEVILRCVPISNHLYFYWYRQILGQKVEFLVSFYNNEISEKSEIFDDQFSVERPDGSNFTLKIRSTKLEDSAMYFCASSETYGGSYEQYFGPGTRLTVT.

This clone was picked up many times. The V call is TRBV6-5, the J call TRBJ2-7, with 8 nucleotides matching TRBD2. This CDR3 region has 15 residues. Per the germline V gene, CDR1 is MNHEY and CDR2 is SVGAGI. The ends lost 0 bases at V and 2 bases at J; junction bases unmatched: 3. In DNA, the CDR3 is TGTGCCAGCAGTTACTCGTCTAGCGGGCCCTACGAGCAGTACTTC. As protein: CASSYSSSGPYEQYF.

In its sample, this clone was seen a few times. J is TRBJ2-3 and V is TRBV18; TRBD2 matches 7 bases. CDR1 is KGHSH and CDR2 is LQKENI in the germline V gene. The CDR3 has 15 amino acids. V dropped 3 bases and J dropped 0; count of bases not matched to a gene: 3. This CDR3 reads CASSPRELSTDTQYF. The CDR3 DNA reads TGTGCCAGCTCACCGCGGGAGTTAAGCACAGATACGCAGTATTTT. The full variable domain, with the rest looked up from reference TRBV18 and TRBJ2-3, is NAGVMQNPRHLVRRRGQEARLRCSPMKGHSHVYWYRQLPEEGLKFMVYLQKENIIDESGMPKERFSAEFPKEGPSILRIQQVVRGDSAAYFCASSPRELSTDTQYFGPGTRLTVL.

This clone has more than one count but fewer than ten. The gene calls are TRBV6-1 and TRBJ2-1; the D gene is possibly TRBD1 (6 bases). Germline V gene sequence: CDR1 MNHNS, CDR2 SASEGT. Between the trimmed V and J ends, which lost 4 bases and 2 bases, there was a span of 18 bases. This CDR3 is 17 amino acids long. The CDR3, as DNA: TGTGCCAGCAGTGCCATAAGTACAGGGAGCGCCTACAATGAGCAGTTCTTC. Its protein product is CASSAISTGSAYNEQFF.

In its sample, this clone was seen many times. J is TRBJ1-2 and V is TRBV10-3; 8 nucleotides align to TRBD1. Germline V gene sequence: CDR1 ENHRY, CDR2 SYGVKD. Unmatched junction bases numbered 16, after V lost 4 bases and J lost 3 bases. This CDR3 contains 18 residues. CDR3 in DNA: TGTGCCATCAGTGGTTTCCGGGACAGGCGAGGACGAGACTATGGCTACACCTTC. This encodes CAISGFRDRRGRDYGYTF.

This clone was observed at least ten times. The chain has TRBV6-1 and TRBJ2-7; D remains ambiguous. This CDR3 region has 13 residues. Trimming pared 5 bases from V and 1 base from J, leaving 9 bases between. Germline values: CDR1 MNHNS, CDR2 SASEGT. The chain's CDR3 is CASSSSISYEQYF. The CDR3 DNA follows: TGTGCCAGCAGTTCTAGTATATCCTACGAGCAGTACTTC.

This clone showed up many times. The rearrangement uses TRBV19 and TRBJ2-7; D is possibly TRBD1 (6 bases). Germline CDR1 and CDR2: LNHDA and SQIVND (reference sequence). V was trimmed by 9 bases and J by 6 bases, leaving 15 bases between them. The CDR3 loop spans 12 amino acids. CDR3 nucleotides: TGTGCCAGCACCGGGACACAACTCGAGCAGTACTTC. It is translated as CASTGTQLEQYF.

This clone was seen many times. The rearrangement uses TRBV4-2 and TRBJ1-5, with a possible D match to TRBD1 (6 bases). CDR1 is LGHNA and CDR2 is YNFKEQ in the germline V gene. Trimming removed 0 bases at V and 5 bases at J, with 11 bases between. The CDR3 is made up of 15 amino acids. The CDR3 DNA is TGTGCCAGCAGCCAAGATGGGCAGGGGTATCAGCCCCAGCATTTT. Its protein is CASSQDGQGYQPQHF.

Many counts were recorded for this clone. The V gene is TRBV5-5, the J gene TRBJ1-5, with 10 nucleotides matching TRBD1. This CDR3 region has 15 residues. CDR1 is SGHKS and CDR2 is YYEKEE in the germline V gene (reference sequence). V lost 4 bases to trimming and J lost 4 bases; unmatched junction nucleotides: 5. The CDR3 DNA reads TGTGCCAGCAGCCGCGGGGGACAGGGGAATCAGCCCCAGCATTTT. Translation: CASSRGGQGNQPQHF.

This clone has just a few counts. V usage is TRBV15 and J usage is TRBJ2-5; perhaps TRBD1 as D (6 bases). Germline CDR1 is LNHNV and CDR2 is YYDKDF (reference sequence). This CDR3 has 14 residues. Trimming removed 5 bases from V and 1 base from J, with 11 bases in between. The CDR3 sequence: CATSPDSTQETQYF. The CDR3 region has the DNA TGTGCCACCAGCCCGGACAGCACCCAAGAGACCCAGTACTTC.

Many counts were recorded for this clone. This chain joins TRBV5-4 and TRBJ2-3; perhaps TRBD1 as D (5 bases). Trimming cost V 4 bases and J 2 bases, with 14 bases left between them. The CDR3 sequence is 15 residues long. From germline, CDR1 is SGHNT and CDR2 YYREEE (reference sequence). The CDR3, as DNA: TGTGCCAGCAGCAAAGGTGGGGCGCTCACAGATACGCAGTATTTT. It yields the protein CASSKGGALTDTQYF.

The V gene is TRBV7-9, the J gene TRBJ2-7; D unclear. Trimming pared 5 bases from V and 1 base from J, leaving 3 bases between. CDR3 size: 11 residues. Germline assignment: CDR1 SEHNR and CDR2 FQNEAQ (reference sequence). CDR3 sequence reads: CASSRSYEQYF. The CDR3 DNA is TGTGCCAGCAGCCGGTCCTACGAGCAGTACTTC. Full variable domain (outside the CDR3, taken from reference TRBV7-9 and TRBJ2-7): DTGVSQNPRHKITKRGQNVTFRCDPISEHNRLYWYRQTLGQGPEFLTYFQNEAQLEKSRLLSDRFSAERPKGSFSTLEIQRTEQGDSAMYLCASSRSYEQYFGPGTRLTVT.

This clone was seen repeatedly, ten times or more. The V gene is TRBV7-3, the J gene TRBJ2-2; D not resolved. The CDR3 sequence is 13 residues long. From germline, CDR1 is SGHTA and CDR2 FQGTGA. V was trimmed by 5 bases and J by 6 bases, leaving 10 bases between them. CDR3 amino acids: CASSPQYSGELFF. CDR3 in DNA: TGTGCCAGCAGCCCTCAGTATTCCGGGGAGCTGTTTTTT.

The gene calls are TRBV28 and TRBJ1-2; D is perhaps TRBD1 (6 bases). CDR3 length equals 16 residues. CDR1 is MDHEN and CDR2 is SYDVKM in the germline V gene. The ends were cut back, 6 bases at V and 0 bases at J, with 17 bases in the middle. The CDR3 region is CASRTTGLGPNYGYTF. CDR3 in DNA: TGTGCCAGCAGGACCACAGGGTTAGGCCCTAACTATGGCTACACCTTC.

The V call is TRBV5-1, the J call TRBJ1-6; D might be TRBD1 (5 bases). Trimming took off 4 bases at V and 9 bases at J, with 14 bases between the two ends. The CDR3 is made up of 14 amino acids. CDR1 is SGHRS and CDR2 is YFSETQ in the germline V gene. CDR3 in DNA: TGCGCCAGCAGCAAGGACAACTGGGGTTCACCCCTCCACTTT. This translates into CASSKDNWGSPLHF.

There are many counts of this clone. V and J are TRBV7-2 and TRBJ2-7, with D hard to call. The V end was cut by 10 bases, the J end by 4 bases, with 11 bases between. Germline loops: CDR1 SGHTA, CDR2 FQGNSA. The CDR3 is 11 amino acids. This chain's CDR3 is CATKLQYEQYF. CDR3 bases: TGTGCCACCAAGCTACAGTACGAGCAGTACTTC.

This clone was counted a few times. The chain is built from TRBV5-1 and TRBJ2-1; maybe TRBD1 (6 bases). CDR3 length: 16 residues. CDR1 and CDR2 from the germline V gene are SGHRS and YFSETQ. Trimming left V 0 bases short and J 6 bases short, with 16 bases between. The CDR3 sequence: CASSLDSPGVVNEQFF. In DNA form, the CDR3 reads TGCGCCAGCAGCTTGGATAGCCCAGGGGTTGTCAATGAGCAGTTCTTC.

This clone was observed many times. The chain is built from TRBV9 and TRBJ1-1; 7 bases agree with TRBD1. The ends lost 4 bases at V and 2 bases at J; junction bases unmatched: 8. Germline CDR1 reads SGDLS; CDR2 reads YYNGEE. This CDR3 is 15 amino acids long. The DNA for the CDR3 is TGTGCCAGCAGCTCCCAACGACAGGGAAACACTGAAGCTTTCTTT. Its protein is CASSSQRQGNTEAFF. The variable domain in full, with the rest retrieved from reference TRBV9 and TRBJ1-1, is DSGVTQTPKHLITATGQRVTLRCSPRSGDLSVYWYQQSLDQGLQFLIQYYNGEERAKGNILERFSAQQFPDLHSELNLSSLELGDSALYFCASSSQRQGNTEAFFGQGTRLTVV.

This clone appeared many times. The chain is built from TRBV20-1 and TRBJ2-7; no definite D call. The length of the CDR3 is 11 residues. V gave up 5 bases and J gave up 1 base, with 6 bases separating them. CDR1 is DFQATT and CDR2 is SNEGSKA in the germline V gene (reference sequence). This CDR3 is CSAGASYEQYF. CDR3 in DNA: TGCAGTGCTGGTGCGTCCTACGAGCAGTACTTC.

The chain carries TRBV6-5 and TRBJ1-2; 8 bases agree with TRBD1. The J segment lost 8 bases and the V segment lost 5 bases, leaving 13 bases of the junction unmatched. Germline-derived CDR1 and CDR2 are MNHEY and SVGAGI. This CDR3 is built from 15 residues. The CDR3 coding sequence is TGTGCCAGCAGTCCCGCAGGGCTAACAGGGGGGGGCTACACCTTC. Translation: CASSPAGLTGGGYTF.

Ten or more counts support this clone. V is TRBV6-5 and J is TRBJ2-7, with 7 bases that match TRBD2. Germline-derived CDR1 and CDR2 are MNHEY and SVGAGI. The CDR3 spans 14 residues. V dropped 8 bases and J dropped 7; count of bases not matched to a gene: 14. The CDR3 DNA is TGTGCCAGCGCCGCACAGCGGGGAATTGGAGAGCAGTACTTC. Protein sequence: CASAAQRGIGEQYF.

This clone was picked up a small number of times. CDR3 in DNA: TGTGCCACCCTGGGAGGGTGGGGCACCGGGGAGCTGTTTTTT. Protein product: CATLGGWGTGELFF. The V call is TRBV28, the J call TRBJ2-2, with 7 positions matching TRBD2. From germline, CDR1 is MDHEN and CDR2 SYDVKM. The CDR3 is 14 residues long. V gave up 10 bases and J gave up 4 bases; unmatched junction bases: 9.

The sample holds a few counts of this clone. In DNA, the CDR3 is TGCAGCGTCCAGGGGGTCACAGATACGCAGTATTTT. This translates into CSVQGVTDTQYF. The chain links TRBV29-1 to TRBJ2-3, with 7 nucleotides matching TRBD1. There are 12 residues in the CDR3. V trimming: 6 bases; J trimming: 2 bases; junction bases outside the gene matches: 2. The V gene's germline CDR1 is SQVTM and CDR2 ANQGSEA.

This clone was detected many times. The V and J genes are TRBV30 and TRBJ1-2; possibly TRBD1 for D (5 bases). The CDR3 runs 16 residues. With 4 bases removed from V and 7 bases from J, the gap between germline ends came to 25 bases. CDR1 and CDR2 from the germline V gene are GTSNPN and SVGIG (reference sequence). CDR3: CAWNGDQGGQISGYTF. CDR3 in DNA: TGTGCCTGGAACGGGGACCAGGGAGGTCAGATCAGTGGCTACACCTTC.

This clone was counted at least ten times. The chain couples TRBV5-4 to TRBJ1-2, with 7 bases that match TRBD1. The CDR3 spans 14 residues. The V and J ends lost 1 base and 8 bases, in that order; junction bases with no gene match: 8. Germline values: CDR1 SGHNT, CDR2 YYREEE (reference sequence). DNA of the CDR3: TGTGCCAGCAGCTTGACAGGGGCGGCTCACGGCTACACCTTC. Translation: CASSLTGAAHGYTF.

Many counts were recorded for this clone. The chain links TRBV5-4 to TRBJ2-7; D remains unclear. The CDR3 contains 11 residues. V lost 0 bases and J 6 bases, leaving 4 bases between the germline ends. Germline V CDR1 and CDR2: SGHNT, YYREEE (reference sequence). Here the CDR3 reads CASSLGIEQYF. The CDR3, as DNA: TGTGCCAGCAGCTTGGGTATCGAGCAGTACTTC. The full variable domain, completed using reference TRBV5-4 and TRBJ2-7, is ETGVTQSPTHLIKTRGQQVTLRCSSQSGHNTVSWYQQALGQGPQFIFQYYREEENGRGNFPPRFSGLQFPNYSSELNVNALELDDSALYLCASSLGIEQYFGPGTRLTVT.

The sample holds many counts of this clone. This chain links TRBV7-8 with TRBJ1-5; perhaps TRBD1 as D (6 bases). The CDR3 covers 14 residues. V was trimmed by 3 bases and J by 1 base, leaving 7 bases between them. Germline CDR1 and CDR2: SGHVS and FQNEAQ. CDR3 loop: CASSFDRSNQPQHF. CDR3 nucleotide sequence: TGTGCCAGCAGCTTCGACAGGAGCAATCAGCCCCAGCATTTT.

This clone came up a few times. J is TRBJ2-3 and V is TRBV9; D gene uncertain. The V end lost 4 bases, the J end lost 0 bases, and 15 bases lay between the germline ends. The CDR3 covers 16 residues. From germline, CDR1 is SGDLS and CDR2 YYNGEE. DNA of the CDR3: TGTGCCAGCAGCCCCCAACGCCTTACTAGCACAGATACGCAGTATTTT. Translated: CASSPQRLTSTDTQYF.

This clone has only a few counts. The chain links TRBV7-8 to TRBJ2-7; 7 bases match TRBD1. V dropped 5 bases and J dropped 1; count of bases not matched to a gene: 5. CDR3 length: 14 residues. Germline V lookup: CDR1 SGHVS, CDR2 FQNEAQ. The CDR3 is CASSPTGKSYEQYF. The CDR3 DNA reads TGTGCCAGCAGCCCGACAGGGAAGTCCTACGAGCAGTACTTC.

This clone has only a few counts. The V gene is TRBV29-1, the J gene TRBJ2-7; D is uncertain. This CDR3 has 12 amino acids. V was trimmed by 3 bases and J by 2 bases, leaving 8 bases between them. Germline CDR1 SQVTM, CDR2 ANQGSEA. The CDR3: CSVDAGTYEQYF. The DNA of the CDR3 is TGCAGCGTTGACGCAGGTACCTACGAGCAGTACTTC.